One sample yielded the 32 T cell receptor beta chains listed below, sequenced in a study of T cell repertoires in cytomegalovirus infection. TCRdb re-analysed the reads in MiXCR, keeping a single row per CDR3 protein. The sample comprises nearly 650,000 distinct CDR3 sequences, roughly 26% of which are singletons, and less than 9.5% rests with the top ten. Material: CD8+ T cells from PBMCs. The receptors originated from a human donor in good health (CMV status not recorded). Some clones in this sample may be carry-over from other donors' samples.

This clonotype was observed at least ten times. The V call is TRBV7-9, the J call TRBJ2-5; D is ambiguous. V gave up 5 bases and J gave up 0 bases, with 13 bases separating them. CDR1 and CDR2 (germline): SEHNR, FQNEAQ (reference sequence). This CDR3 has 15 amino acids. CDR3 coding DNA: TGTGCCAGCAGCCCACGGACCTTGTACCAAGAGACCCAGTACTTC. This encodes CASSPRTLYQETQYF.

At least ten counts were recorded for this clonotype. The chain couples TRBV29-1 to TRBJ1-2; D not certain. V was pared by 4 bases and J by 8 bases, with 20 bases between. The length of the CDR3 is 14 residues. Germline lookup yields CDR1 SQVTM and CDR2 ANQGSEA. This CDR3 is CSVAERDFLRGYTF. The DNA for the CDR3 is TGCAGCGTTGCGGAGAGGGATTTCCTCCGGGGCTACACCTTC.

V gene TRBV6-5 combines with J gene TRBJ2-7; D assignment may be TRBD1 or TRBD2 (5 bases each). This CDR3 region has 13 residues. V lost 5 bases and J lost 6, with 14 bases in between. Germline V gives CDR1 MNHEY, CDR2 SVGAGI. In DNA form, the CDR3 reads TGTGCCAGCAGTCCGGGACCGACCCTCGAGCAGTACTTC. Translating it yields CASSPGPTLEQYF.

The table lists this clonotype with many counts. CDR3 protein: CASSLGTGGFQPQHF. The CDR3 bases are TGTGCCAGCAGCTTAGGGACAGGGGGCTTTCAGCCCCAGCATTTT. The chain is built from TRBV7-2 and TRBJ1-5, with 11 bases aligning to TRBD1. Germline V gives CDR1 SGHTA, CDR2 FQGNSA. Trimming at V came to 1 base and at J to 6 bases, leaving 2 bases not matched to a gene. The CDR3 has 15 residues.

The chain has TRBV20-1 and TRBJ2-7; 7 bases fit TRBD1. The CDR3 is 15 amino acids. CDR1 and CDR2 from the germline V gene are DFQATT and SNEGSKA (reference sequence). The V segment lost 0 bases and the J segment 0 bases; nucleotides outside the gene matches: 5. CDR3 protein: CSARDSGTDSYEQYF. The CDR3 region has the DNA TGCAGTGCTAGAGATAGTGGGACAGACTCCTACGAGCAGTACTTC.

The CDR3 DNA reads as TGTGCCAGCAATGGTTGGGGGCCTGACACTGAAGCTTTCTTT. Translation gives CASNGWGPDTEAFF. The V gene is TRBV6-2 or TRBV6-3, the J gene TRBJ1-1, with D maybe TRBD1 (6 bases). The ends were cut back, 7 bases at V and 3 bases at J, with 15 bases in the middle. The CDR3 consists of 14 residues. CDR1 and CDR2 from the germline V gene are MNHEY and SVGEGT.

A few counts support this clonotype. V usage is TRBV6-2 or TRBV6-3 and J usage is TRBJ2-7, with D perhaps assigned TRBD1 or TRBD2 (5 bases each). V was pared by 0 bases and J by 6 bases, with 12 bases between. The germline V gene has CDR1 MNHEY and CDR2 SVGEGT. CDR3 length equals 14 residues. This CDR3 reads CASSYSRRGVEQYV. The CDR3 DNA follows: TGTGCCAGCAGTTACTCGAGACGGGGCGTCGAGCAGTACGTC.

The chain employs TRBV12-3 or TRBV12-4 and TRBJ2-2, with D possibly being TRBD1 (5 bases). V dropped 5 bases and J dropped 1 base, with 20 bases sitting between them. This CDR3 has 18 amino acids. The CDR3 sequence is CASSNPWTWGQNTGELFF. The DNA of the CDR3 is TGTGCCAGCAGTAACCCCTGGACGTGGGGCCAGAACACCGGGGAGCTGTTTTTT.

The chain has TRBV27 and TRBJ2-6, with TRBD1 identical over 10 bases. The germline V gene encodes CDR1 MNHEY and CDR2 SMNVEV (reference sequence). CDR3 length equals 18 residues. V shed 5 bases and J 3 bases; nucleotides not matched to a gene: 10. The CDR3 nucleotides read TGTGCCAGCAGTAGACAGGGGGCCTTCCACCTTGGGGCCAACGTCCTGACTTTC. It is translated as CASSRQGAFHLGANVLTF.

The sample holds many counts of this clonotype. J is TRBJ1-2 and V is TRBV6-2 or TRBV6-3; D may be TRBD1 (5 bases). The CDR3 is 15 amino acids. V lost 0 bases, J lost 4 bases, and 12 bases lay in between. Germline CDR1 is MNHEY and CDR2 is SVGEGT. In DNA form, the CDR3 reads TGTGCCAGCAGTTACTCCAGGGCCGCAGGCTATGGCTACACCTTC. Amino acid sequence: CASSYSRAAGYGYTF.

The gene calls are TRBV28 and TRBJ2-6, with D possibly being TRBD1 (5 bases). Trimming cost V 1 base and J 2 bases, with 9 bases left between them. The V gene's germline CDR1 is MDHEN and CDR2 SYDVKM. This CDR3 region has 16 residues. The CDR3 sequence: CASSLFAGPGANVLTF. CDR3 DNA: TGTGCCAGCAGTTTATTCGCAGGGCCTGGGGCCAACGTCCTGACTTTC.

Here the CDR3 reads CSVEDWRSGAINEQFF. In DNA, the CDR3 is TGCAGCGTTGAAGACTGGCGATCGGGGGCGATCAATGAGCAGTTCTTC. The rearrangement uses TRBV29-1 and TRBJ2-1; D may be TRBD1 or TRBD2 (6 bases each). The CDR3 is made up of 16 amino acids. Germline loops: CDR1 SQVTM, CDR2 ANQGSEA. The V end lost 0 bases, the J end lost 6 bases, and 18 bases lay between the germline ends.

Concerning this clonotype itself: Germline and junction disagree at one end, which may indicate a read error. J is TRBJ2-7 and V is TRBV7-2, with a possible D match to TRBD2 (6 bases). This CDR3 spans 12 amino acids. The germline CDR1 and CDR2 sequences are SGHTA and FQGNSA. The CDR3 DNA is TGTGCCGGCAGCTTAGGAGGGTACGAGCAGTACTTC. Translation: CAGSLGGYEQYF.

The chain links TRBV7-9 to TRBJ2-2; D is ambiguous. This CDR3 has 12 residues. The germline V and J ends were trimmed by 5 bases and 5 bases, with 6 bases remaining between them. From germline, CDR1 is SEHNR and CDR2 FQNEAQ (reference sequence). Here the CDR3 reads CASSGWTGELFF. The CDR3 coding sequence is TGTGCCAGCAGCGGGTGGACCGGGGAGCTGTTTTTT.

This clonotype was counted ten times or more. The chain has TRBV20-1 and TRBJ2-1, with D perhaps TRBD2 (6 bases). The V gene lost 6 bases and the J gene lost 1 base, with 22 bases spanning the gap. CDR3 length equals 17 residues. Germline V gene sequence: CDR1 DFQATT, CDR2 SNEGSKA (reference sequence). This chain's CDR3 is CSAAGTRRLPSYNEQFF. The CDR3 DNA reads TGCAGTGCAGCCGGGACTCGACGATTACCTTCCTACAATGAGCAGTTCTTC.

Turning to this clonotype: A much larger clone lies one base from this, so it may be a read error. V and J are TRBV7-4 and TRBJ1-2; D gene ambiguous. This CDR3 comprises 18 residues. Germline V gene lookup returns CDR1 SGHVT and CDR2 SQSDAQ. Trimming cost V 2 bases and J 3 bases, with 22 bases left between them. CDR3 in DNA: TGTGCCAGCAGCTTATCGGCCGGCGACCGCCCCTGTTACTATGGCTACACCTTC. The encoded protein is CASSLSAGDRPCYYGYTF.

The genes are TRBV6-6 and TRBJ1-2; 7 bases are a match to TRBD1. The CDR3 is made up of 11 amino acids. The V segment lost 8 bases and the J segment 7 bases; nucleotides outside the gene matches: 4. From germline, CDR1 is MNHNY and CDR2 SVGAGI (reference sequence). This chain's CDR3 is CASAGGLGYTF. CDR3 bases: TGTGCCAGCGCAGGGGGGCTTGGCTACACCTTC.

There are many counts of this clonotype. J is TRBJ2-1 and V is TRBV20-1; 9 positions match TRBD1. CDR3 length: 14 amino acids. Germline V gene data show CDR1 as DFQATT and CDR2 as SNEGSKA (reference sequence). Trimming cost V 0 bases and J 7 bases; bases outside gene matches: 4. CDR3 amino acids: CSARDTGGWNEQFF. CDR3 nucleotides: TGCAGTGCTAGAGATACAGGGGGCTGGAATGAGCAGTTCTTC.

This clonotype has ten or more counts. This chain uses TRBV20-1 with TRBJ2-7; D gene unclear. V was pared by 4 bases and J by 3 bases, with 10 bases between. The germline CDR1 and CDR2 sequences are DFQATT and SNEGSKA (reference sequence). This CDR3 contains 12 residues. DNA of the CDR3: TGCAGTGCTAAGTACGGATTCTACGAGCAGTACTTC. It is translated as CSAKYGFYEQYF.

This clonotype showed up many times. V and J are TRBV7-8 and TRBJ1-5; tentative D call: TRBD1 (6 bases). This CDR3 contains 14 residues. V lost 4 bases and J lost 3, with 10 bases in between. Looked up from germline, CDR1 is SGHVS and CDR2 is FQNEAQ. CDR3 DNA sequence: TGTGCCAGCAGCTCCGGGACAACCAATCAGCCCCAGCATTTT. The encoded protein is CASSSGTTNQPQHF. Based on the CDR3 plus reference TRBV7-8 and TRBJ1-5, the full variable domain is GAGVSQSPRYKVAKRGQDVALRCDPISGHVSLFWYQQALGQGPEFLTYFQNEAQLDKSGLPSDRFFAERPEGSVSTLKIQRTQQEDSAVYLCASSSGTTNQPQHFGDGTRLSIL.

This clonotype was seen only a few times. The chain couples TRBV5-4 to TRBJ2-7, with TRBD1 matching over 12 bases. Per germline, CDR1 SGHNT and CDR2 YYREEE (reference sequence). V was clipped by 5 bases and J by 6 bases; unmatched bases: 6. The CDR3 is 14 amino acids. The DNA of the CDR3 is TGTGCCAGCAGTTCAGGGACAGGGGGCGGCGAGCAGTACGTC. Its translation: CASSSGTGGGEQYV.

This chain links TRBV12-5 with TRBJ2-3; perhaps TRBD2 as D (5 bases). This CDR3 has 17 residues. V was cut by 3 bases and J by 0 bases, with 16 bases left in between. Per germline, CDR1 LGHNT and CDR2 FRNRAP. The CDR3 loop is CASGFQTGTISTDTQYF. The DNA for the CDR3 is TGTGCTAGTGGTTTCCAAACGGGAACAATAAGCACAGATACGCAGTATTTT.

V gene TRBV6-5 combines with J gene TRBJ2-7, with 10 bases aligning to TRBD1. The V and J ends lost 6 bases and 13 bases, in that order; junction bases with no gene match: 6. This CDR3 contains 11 residues. CDR1 MNHEY and CDR2 SVGAGI come from the germline V gene. CDR3 coding DNA: TGTGCCAGCAGGGACGGACAGGGGGAATACGTC. Protein product: CASRDGQGEYV.

This clonotype was counted ten times or more. V and J are TRBV7-9 and TRBJ2-2, with TRBD2 as a possible D gene (7 bases). Between the trimmed V and J ends, which lost 4 bases and 6 bases, there was a span of 12 bases. This CDR3 comprises 14 residues. CDR1 and CDR2 from the germline V gene are SEHNR and FQNEAQ (reference sequence). The CDR3 sequence is CASSYRGAAGELFF. CDR3 nucleotide sequence: TGTGCCAGCAGCTACCGGGGGGCCGCCGGGGAGCTGTTTTTT.

The chain recombines TRBV6-2 or TRBV6-3 with TRBJ1-1; 8 bases map to TRBD1. Trimming removed 2 bases from V and 1 base from J; junction bases left unmatched: 3. CDR1 is MNHEY and CDR2 is SVGEGT in the germline V gene. The CDR3 is made up of 15 amino acids. The CDR3 protein is CASSYPDRENTEAFF. CDR3 bases: TGTGCCAGCAGTTACCCGGACAGGGAGAACACTGAAGCTTTCTTT.

The CDR3 DNA reads as TGCAGTGCTAGGCCCCCCGGTGAGGGGCAGTATTTT. Protein product: CSARPPGEGQYF. The chain carries TRBV20-1 and TRBJ2-3; D perhaps matches TRBD2 (5 bases). Germline CDR1 is DFQATT and CDR2 is SNEGSKA (reference sequence). Between the trimmed V and J ends, which lost 3 bases and 11 bases, there was a span of 15 bases. The CDR3 spans 12 residues.

The table lists this clonotype with a few counts. The V and J genes are TRBV6-2 or TRBV6-3 and TRBJ1-2; D uncertain. From germline, CDR1 is MNHEY and CDR2 SVGEGT. The CDR3 is 13 residues long. V lost 6 bases and J 8 bases, leaving 16 bases between the germline ends. In nucleotides, the CDR3 is TGTGCCAGCAGACCCGGGTCGCCTGAGGGCTACACCTTC. Translating it yields CASRPGSPEGYTF.

This clonotype was observed many times. The CDR3 bases are TGCGCCAGCAGCCAAGATCCCTCGTTCTCCTACGAGCAGTACTTC. It is translated as CASSQDPSFSYEQYF. J is TRBJ2-7 and V is TRBV4-1; no definite D call. Looked up from germline, CDR1 is MGHRA and CDR2 is YSYEKL. The V end was cut by 0 bases, the J end by 0 bases, with 9 bases between. The CDR3 is 15 amino acids.

Many counts were recorded for this clonotype. The chain has TRBV12-3 or TRBV12-4 and TRBJ1-2, with a tentative D call TRBD1 (5 bases). V was cut by 3 bases and J by 7 bases, with 15 bases left in between. The CDR3 runs to 14 residues. CDR3 nucleotide sequence: TGTGCCAGCAGTTTTTCGGCAGGGCTAAGTGGCTACACCTTC. Protein product: CASSFSAGLSGYTF.

At least ten counts were recorded for this clonotype. The V gene is TRBV6-1, the J gene TRBJ1-1; D not resolved. Trimming cost V 2 bases and J 5 bases, with 21 bases left between them. This CDR3 contains 17 residues. Per germline, CDR1 MNHNS and CDR2 SASEGT. The CDR3 DNA reads TGTGCCAGCAGTGAATTTGGTACACTGGAGGTGGGAACTGAAGCTTTCTTT. Its translation is CASSEFGTLEVGTEAFF.

This clonotype has ten or more counts. V gene TRBV7-6 combines with J gene TRBJ2-5; TRBD2 agrees at 12 bases. The J segment lost 3 bases and the V segment lost 5 bases, leaving 7 bases of the junction unmatched. The CDR3 length is 16 residues. Germline V gene data show CDR1 as SGHVS and CDR2 as FNYEAQ. Written as DNA, the CDR3 is TGTGCCAGCAGCCCCACTAGCGGGGGGAGCGAAGAGACCCAGTACTTC. Its protein is CASSPTSGGSEETQYF.

Regarding this clonotype: A clone one base away is much larger, so this may be a read error. The chain links TRBV6-6 to TRBJ2-7; either TRBD1 or TRBD2 may fit D (5 bases each). This CDR3 has 15 amino acids. Germline CDR1 and CDR2: MNHNY and SVGAGI (reference sequence). CDR3 coding DNA: TGTGCCAACAGTTACAACCGAGGGGTTACCTACGAGCAGTACGTC. It yields the protein CANSYNRGVTYEQYV.